A single sample is the source of the 5 T cell receptor beta chains below, sequenced in a study of cytomegalovirus exposure and HLA in healthy donors. PCR used 60 Vbeta primers and 13 Jbeta primers. Repertoires were generated with immunoSEQ multiplex PCR, while TCRdb's copy carries only in-frame clones and drops some. The sample includes about 160,000 clones, over 70% of them seen just once. The sequenced sample was PBMCs. The receptors were sampled from a woman aged 45-59 years in good health and CMV-seropositive.

The V and J genes are TRBV7-2 and TRBJ2-5, with TRBD2 matching 9 bases. Unmatched junction bases numbered 6, after V lost 1 base and J lost 3 bases. The CDR3 consists of 16 residues. Looked up from germline, CDR1 is SGHTA and CDR2 is FQGNSA. This CDR3 reads CASSLDGGGVKETQYF. The CDR3 nucleotides read TGTGCCAGCAGCTTAGACGGCGGGGGGGTAAAAGAGACCCAGTACTTC.

The chain carries TRBV2 and TRBJ1-1; D is possibly TRBD1 (6 bases). The CDR3 spans 15 residues. Trimming removed 7 bases from V and 1 base from J, with 16 bases in between. Germline loops: CDR1 SNHLY, CDR2 FYNNEI. CDR3 in DNA: TGTGCCAGCACAGGGGAGGGATCTCAGAACACTGAAGCTTTCTTT. Protein product: CASTGEGSQNTEAFF.

The J gene is TRBJ1-6, the V gene TRBV9, with D perhaps matching TRBD1 (6 bases). CDR3 size: 14 residues. Per germline, CDR1 SGDLS and CDR2 YYNGEE. V lost 4 bases and J lost 5, with 10 bases in between. CDR3 region: CASSFRTDNSPLHF. In DNA form, the CDR3 reads TGTGCCAGCAGCTTCCGGACAGATAATTCACCCCTCCACTTT.

A word on this clone: Other nucleotide sequences in the sample specify the same CDR3. The chain combines TRBV19 with TRBJ1-1; perhaps TRBD1 as D (6 bases). Trimming left V 4 bases short and J 2 bases short, with 8 bases between. The length of the CDR3 is 13 residues. The germline V gene encodes CDR1 LNHDA and CDR2 SQIVND (reference sequence). CDR3: CASSTDRNTEAFF. The CDR3 coding sequence is TGTGCCAGTAGTACGGACAGAAACACTGAAGCTTTCTTT.

The CDR3 DNA is TGTGCCAGCAGCCAAGGAAGGACGGGGGGTTCACCCCTCCACTTT. Protein: CASSQGRTGGSPLHF. The rearrangement links TRBV14 to TRBJ1-6, with a tentative D call TRBD1 (5 bases). V dropped 1 base and J dropped 9 bases, with 13 bases sitting between them. This CDR3 contains 15 residues. Germline lookup yields CDR1 SGHDN and CDR2 FVKESK.